Described below is a single T cell receptor beta chain sequence and its context. Its cognate antigen is unknown. This record comes from a study of blood T cells in healthy people across ages. Losses at the gene ends were 0 bases for V and 5 bases for J; bases not matched to a gene: 9. The CDR3 extends over 15 amino acids. The germline V gene encodes CDR1 SQVTM and CDR2 ANQGSEA. Combining a sample-barcoded 5' primer with a J-beta primer mix, a second PCR ran for about 6 to 12 cycles. MiXCR, run by TCRdb on the 5' RACE reads, gives a single entry per CDR3 protein. This sample has over 1,200,000 distinct CDR3 sequences, with approximately 59% found just once. Staff drew roughly 10 milliliters of peripheral blood from each donor. The study's findings and limits: As age increased, TCR beta diversity per million T cells fell in a roughly linear fashion. Greater diversity and more naive CD4+ cells were seen in long-lived donors than in aged donors.

The receptor was derived from a man between 18 and 35 years old in good health. The material sequenced was blood. The V call is TRBV29-1, the J call TRBJ2-5; 7 bases are a match to TRBD2. CDR3 loop: CSVEDRREFQETQYF. The DNA for the CDR3 is TGCAGCGTTGAAGATCGGCGGGAGTTTCAGGAGACCCAGTACTTC.